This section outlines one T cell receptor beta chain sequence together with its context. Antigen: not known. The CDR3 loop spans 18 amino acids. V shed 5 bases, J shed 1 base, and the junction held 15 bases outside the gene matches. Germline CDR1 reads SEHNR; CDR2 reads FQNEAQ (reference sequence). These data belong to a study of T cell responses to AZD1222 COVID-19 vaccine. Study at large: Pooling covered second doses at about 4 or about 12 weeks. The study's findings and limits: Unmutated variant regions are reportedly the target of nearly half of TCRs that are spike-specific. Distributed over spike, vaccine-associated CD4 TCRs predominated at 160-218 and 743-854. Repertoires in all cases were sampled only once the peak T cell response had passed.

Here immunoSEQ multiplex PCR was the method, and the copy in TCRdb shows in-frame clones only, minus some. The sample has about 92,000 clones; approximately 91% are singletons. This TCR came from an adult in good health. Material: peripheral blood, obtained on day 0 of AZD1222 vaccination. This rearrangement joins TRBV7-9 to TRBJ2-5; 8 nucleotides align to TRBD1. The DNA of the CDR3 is TGTGCCAGCAGCCCCGGGACAGGAAGAGGGGGCCTCCAAGAGACCCAGTACTTC. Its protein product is CASSPGTGRGGLQETQYF.